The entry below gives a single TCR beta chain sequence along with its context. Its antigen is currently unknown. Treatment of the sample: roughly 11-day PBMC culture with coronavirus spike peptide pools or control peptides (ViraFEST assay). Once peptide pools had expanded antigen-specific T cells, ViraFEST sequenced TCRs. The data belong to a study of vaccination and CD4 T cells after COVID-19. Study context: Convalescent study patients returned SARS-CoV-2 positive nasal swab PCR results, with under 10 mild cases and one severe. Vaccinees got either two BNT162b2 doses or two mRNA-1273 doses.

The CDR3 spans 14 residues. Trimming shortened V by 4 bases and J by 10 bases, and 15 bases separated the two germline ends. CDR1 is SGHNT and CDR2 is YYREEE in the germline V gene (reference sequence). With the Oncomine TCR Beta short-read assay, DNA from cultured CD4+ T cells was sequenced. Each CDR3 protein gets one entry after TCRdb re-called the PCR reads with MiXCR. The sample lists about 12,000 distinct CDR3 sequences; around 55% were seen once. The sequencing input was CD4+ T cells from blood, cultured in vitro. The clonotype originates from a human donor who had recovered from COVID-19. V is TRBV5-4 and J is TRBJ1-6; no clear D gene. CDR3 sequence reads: CASSLLSGMSPLHF. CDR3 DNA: TGTGCCAGCAGCCTCTTATCTGGGATGTCACCCCTCCACTTT. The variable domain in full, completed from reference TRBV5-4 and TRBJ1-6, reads ETGVTQSPTHLIKTRGQQVTLRCSSQSGHNTVSWYQQALGQGPQFIFQYYREEENGRGNFPPRFSGLQFPNYSSELNVNALELDDSALYLCASSLLSGMSPLHFGNGTRLTVT.